These 14 T cell receptor beta chains came from one sample sequenced in a study of regulatory T cells in long-lasting Graves disease. Through Arm-PCR of CDR3 regions and iRepertoire HTBI primers, TCR beta libraries were built. TCRdb analysed the multiplex PCR reads with MiXCR anew, one entry per CDR3 protein. The sample lists about 560,000 distinct CDR3 sequences, about 16% occurring once. Time point of the sample: newly diagnosed GD, antithyroid drugs for less than 3 months. From RNA extracted from PBMCs, the TCR library was made. This sample also appeared in a second study, on T cells in Graves' hyperthyroidism and ophthalmopathy.

This specimen consisted of peripheral blood mononuclear cells (PBMCs), obtained at new diagnosis, from a patient treated with antithyroid drugs. The receptors shown here come from a man between 18 and 35 years old with Graves disease.

This clonotype was detected only a few times. The chain is built from TRBV7-2 and TRBJ2-7, with TRBD2 matching 12 bases. CDR1 is SGHTA, CDR2 FQGNSA, per germline. The CDR3 extends over 15 amino acids. The V segment lost 5 bases and the J segment 2 bases; nucleotides outside the gene matches: 4. CDR3 DNA: TGTGCCAGCAGCCCTAGCGGGGGGGGGGCCTACGAGCAGTACTTC. Its protein product is CASSPSGGGAYEQYF.

The gene calls are TRBV5-4 and TRBJ2-5; D may be TRBD2 (5 bases). Germline CDR1 is SGHNT and CDR2 is YYREEE (reference sequence). This CDR3 has 13 amino acids. Trimming pared 4 bases from V and 4 bases from J, leaving 11 bases between. The CDR3 region is CASSIIALETQYF. CDR3 sequence (DNA): TGTGCCAGCAGCATTATAGCGTTAGAGACCCAGTACTTC. The complete variable domain, with remaining parts taken from reference TRBV5-4 and TRBJ2-5, reads ETGVTQSPTHLIKTRGQQVTLRCSSQSGHNTVSWYQQALGQGPQFIFQYYREEENGRGNFPPRFSGLQFPNYSSELNVNALELDDSALYLCASSIIALETQYFGPGTRLLVL.

The chain links TRBV3-1 to TRBJ2-7; unclear D gene. Germline V gives CDR1 LGHDT, CDR2 YNNKEL (reference sequence). Trimming left V 0 bases short and J 9 bases short, with 21 bases between. This CDR3 comprises 16 residues. This CDR3 reads CASSQDSLLGQRWQYF. CDR3 bases: TGTGCCAGCAGCCAAGATTCCCTCCTAGGCCAAAGGTGGCAGTACTTC.

V gene TRBV29-1 combines with J gene TRBJ1-4; D gene unclear. Looked up from germline, CDR1 is SQVTM and CDR2 is ANQGSEA. CDR3 length: 12 residues. Trimming removed 4 bases from V and 8 bases from J, with 11 bases in between. The CDR3: CSVVFGREKLFF. The CDR3 DNA reads TGCAGCGTTGTCTTCGGCAGGGAAAAACTGTTTTTT. Together with reference TRBV29-1 and TRBJ1-4, the CDR3 gives the full variable domain: SAVISQKPSRDICQRGTSLTIQCQVDSQVTMMFWYRQQPGQSLTLIATANQGSEATYESGFVIDKFPISRPNLTFSTLTVSNMSPEDSSIYLCSVVFGREKLFFGSGTQLSVL.

This clonotype was counted between two and nine times. The chain recombines TRBV10-3 with TRBJ1-5; D is unclear. Germline loops: CDR1 ENHRY, CDR2 SYGVKD. The CDR3 totals 13 residues. Trimming took 5 bases from V and 5 from J, leaving 10 bases between them. The CDR3 coding sequence is TGTGCCATCAGTCTCGAAGCGGATCAGCCCCAGCATTTT. Translation: CAISLEADQPQHF.

This clonotype has ten or more counts. This chain links TRBV5-5 with TRBJ2-7, with 7 bases aligning to TRBD2. The CDR3 loop spans 18 amino acids. Germline assignment: CDR1 SGHKS and CDR2 YYEKEE (reference sequence). Trimming cost V 0 bases and J 5 bases; bases outside gene matches: 17. The CDR3 DNA reads as TGTGCCAGCAGCTTGGTCCCGTCCAGCGGGATCCCAGTAGACGAGCAGTACTTC. This codes for CASSLVPSSGIPVDEQYF.

This clonotype showed up many times. V and J are TRBV20-1 and TRBJ2-1, with 9 bases aligning to TRBD1. Germline CDR1 DFQATT, CDR2 SNEGSKA (reference sequence). The CDR3 covers 17 residues. The junction had 6 bases not matched to a gene; V was cut back by 0 bases and J by 0 bases. The CDR3 reads CSARDVTGGSSYNEQFF. CDR3 nucleotide sequence: TGCAGTGCTAGAGATGTGACAGGGGGGAGCTCCTACAATGAGCAGTTCTTC.

The chain combines TRBV7-9 with TRBJ2-1; no clear D gene. Germline CDR1 reads SEHNR; CDR2 reads FQNEAQ (reference sequence). Trimming cost V 5 bases and J 0 bases, with 17 bases left between them. The CDR3 is made up of 17 amino acids. CDR3 region: CASSPAWDAYSYNEQFF. The CDR3 bases are TGTGCCAGCAGCCCCGCGTGGGATGCCTACTCCTACAATGAGCAGTTCTTC. The variable domain in full, with the rest retrieved from reference TRBV7-9 and TRBJ2-1, is DTGVSQNPRHKITKRGQNVTFRCDPISEHNRLYWYRQTLGQGPEFLTYFQNEAQLEKSRLLSDRFSAERPKGSFSTLEIQRTEQGDSAMYLCASSPAWDAYSYNEQFFGPGTRLTVL.

The chain uses TRBV29-1 and TRBJ2-7; 7 bases line up with TRBD2. This CDR3 has 16 residues. V lost 4 bases and J lost 7; bases outside the gene matches: 19. In germline, CDR1 is SQVTM, CDR2 ANQGSEA. CDR3 sequence (DNA): TGCAGCGTTGTCACGGGACTAAACAGCGGTCGTAGGGAGCAGTACTTC. It is translated as CSVVTGLNSGRREQYF.

This clonotype came up many times. The chain couples TRBV9 to TRBJ2-1, with TRBD2 matching 7 bases. V shed 6 bases and J 7 bases; nucleotides not matched to a gene: 7. The CDR3 totals 13 residues. The germline CDR1 and CDR2 sequences are SGDLS and YYNGEE. CDR3 DNA sequence: TGTGCCAGCAACCCCAGCGGGGCAAATGAGCAGTTCTTC. Encoded protein: CASNPSGANEQFF.

This clonotype was found many times. The chain joins TRBV28 to TRBJ2-2; D might be TRBD2 (6 bases). V was trimmed by 2 bases and J by 3 bases, leaving 10 bases between them. The CDR3 totals 15 residues. From germline, CDR1 is MDHEN and CDR2 SYDVKM. The CDR3 protein is CASSLALADTGELFF. The CDR3 DNA is TGTGCCAGCAGTTTAGCACTAGCAGACACCGGGGAGCTGTTTTTT.

This chain links TRBV3-1 with TRBJ2-5, with 14 bases that match TRBD2. Germline CDR1 and CDR2: LGHDT and YNNKEL (reference sequence). The ends lost 5 bases at V and 5 bases at J; junction bases unmatched: 10. CDR3 length: 17 amino acids. The CDR3 loop is CASSNPGLAGVVETQYF. The DNA for the CDR3 is TGTGCCAGCAGCAACCCGGGACTAGCGGGAGTAGTGGAGACCCAGTACTTC.

This clonotype turned up a few times. V gene TRBV2 combines with J gene TRBJ1-5; 9 nucleotides agree with TRBD1. This CDR3 spans 15 amino acids. J was trimmed by 5 bases and V by 5 bases; bases with no gene match: 7. The germline gives CDR1 SNHLY, CDR2 FYNNEI. The CDR3 loop is CASSPRDRVYQPQHF. The CDR3 DNA is TGTGCCAGCAGTCCCCGGGACAGGGTTTATCAGCCCCAGCATTTT.

This clonotype was found a few times. The chain recombines TRBV30 with TRBJ1-1; D is unresolved. Deletions cut 2 bases from V and 1 base from J, with 5 bases between. CDR1 GTSNPN and CDR2 SVGIG come from the germline V gene (reference sequence). This CDR3 is 12 amino acids long. CDR3 region: CAWSWGNTEAFF. The CDR3 DNA sequence: TGTGCCTGGAGTTGGGGGAACACTGAAGCTTTCTTT.